This is a list of T cell receptor beta chains from one sample in a study of blood T cell repertoires in COVID-19. Clones were sequenced by immunoSEQ multiplex PCR, and TCRdb holds only the in-frame ones, with some missing. The sample yields approximately 190,000 clones, about 88% seen once. The specimen sequenced was peripheral blood. The receptors derive from a woman between 35 and 50 years old who had recovered from COVID-19. CDR3s include the opening cysteine and the closing phenylalanine or tryptophan. D genes are given only for firm matches. Only some rows state a clone size, as once, few, many or a class for expanded clones.

V gene: TRBV6-6
J gene: TRBJ1-1
clone size: .
D gene: TRBD1
CDR3 DNA: TGTGCCAGCACCAACCGGGTACAGGGGGCGTCCACTGAAGCTTTCTTT
CDR3 protein: CASTNRVQGASTEAFF

V gene: TRBV3-1/TRBV3-2
J gene: TRBJ2-1
clone size: .
D gene: TRBD1
CDR3 DNA: TGTGCCAGCAGCCCCTTGCCGGGACAGGGCGGCAATGAGCAGTTCTTC
CDR3 protein: CASSPLPGQGGNEQFF

V gene: TRBV5-1
J gene: TRBJ2-7
clone size: .
D gene: TRBD2
CDR3 DNA: TGCGCCAGCAGCTTGGGGTTAGCGGGAGAGTATATTTACGAGCAGTACTTC
CDR3 protein: CASSLGLAGEYIYEQYF

V gene: TRBV28
J gene: TRBJ1-6
clone size: .
D gene: .
CDR3 DNA: TGTGCCAGCAGTACCCCCCGACGCCGGGGGGCCAATTCACCCCTCCACTTT
CDR3 protein: CASSTPRRRGANSPLHF

V gene: TRBV30
J gene: TRBJ2-1
clone size: .
D gene: .
CDR3 DNA: TGTGCCTGGAGTCGGACTCGGATGAAGGTGAATGAGCAGTTCTTC
CDR3 protein: CAWSRTRMKVNEQFF

V gene: TRBV27
J gene: TRBJ1-3
clone size: .
D gene: .
CDR3 DNA: TGTGCCAGCAGGGGGGGGACTTACGGAAACACCATATATTTT
CDR3 protein: CASRGGTYGNTIYF

V gene: TRBV7-9
J gene: TRBJ2-5
clone size: .
D gene: TRBD2
CDR3 DNA: TGTGCCAGCAGCTTCCGTACTAGCGGGAGGGGGGAAGAGACCCAGTACTTC
CDR3 protein: CASSFRTSGRGEETQYF

V gene: TRBV28
J gene: TRBJ1-4
clone size: .
D gene: .
CDR3 DNA: TGTGCCAGCAGTTTATTGAGTGAAAAACTGTTTTTT
CDR3 protein: CASSLLSEKLFF

V gene: TRBV19
J gene: TRBJ1-5
clone size: .
D gene: TRBD1
CDR3 DNA: TGTGCCAGTACGCCCGGGACAGGGGTCAATCAGCCCCAGCATTTT
CDR3 protein: CASTPGTGVNQPQHF

V gene: TRBV3-1/TRBV3-2
J gene: TRBJ2-7
clone size: .
D gene: .
CDR3 DNA: TGTGCCAGCAGCCAAGAAACTACTAGGCGGCAGTACTTC
CDR3 protein: CASSQETTRRQYF

V gene: TRBV7-8
J gene: TRBJ1-2
clone size: once
D gene: .
CDR3 DNA: TGTGCCAGCAGCTTAGAGACAAGCTACTATGGCTACACCTTC
CDR3 protein: CASSLETSYYGYTF

V gene: TRBV29-1
J gene: TRBJ2-7
clone size: few
D gene: TRBD1
CDR3 DNA: TGCAGCGTTGAAGATTCCGGGACAGAATCATACGAGCAGTACTTC
CDR3 protein: CSVEDSGTESYEQYF

V gene: TRBV7-9
J gene: TRBJ1-4
clone size: .
D gene: TRBD1
CDR3 DNA: TGTGCCAGCAGGCCACAGGGGGCTGGAGAAAAACTGTTTTTT
CDR3 protein: CASRPQGAGEKLFF

V gene: TRBV7-2
J gene: TRBJ2-4
clone size: .
D gene: TRBD2
CDR3 DNA: TGTGCCAGCAGCCCTAGCGGGAGTGCAAACATTCAGTACTTC
CDR3 protein: CASSPSGSANIQYF

V gene: TRBV5-4
J gene: TRBJ2-1
clone size: .
D gene: .
CDR3 DNA: TGTGCCAGCAGCCCCTCTACTCACTACAATGAGCAGTTCTTC
CDR3 protein: CASSPSTHYNEQFF

V gene: TRBV24-1
J gene: TRBJ1-2
clone size: .
D gene: .
CDR3 DNA: TGTGCCACCAGTGATCTAAGCTATGGCTACACCTTC
CDR3 protein: CATSDLSYGYTF

V gene: TRBV21-1
J gene: TRBJ2-3
clone size: once
D gene: .
CDR3 DNA: TGTGCCAGCAGCACAGAGGTACTAGCGGGAGAACCCACAGATACGCAGTATTTT
CDR3 protein: CASSTEVLAGEPTDTQYF

V gene: TRBV4-2
J gene: TRBJ1-2
clone size: .
D gene: TRBD1
CDR3 DNA: TGTGCCAGCAGCCAAGAGACAGGGGGCTACTATGGCTACACCTTC
CDR3 protein: CASSQETGGYYGYTF

V gene: TRBV5-6
J gene: TRBJ2-1
clone size: .
D gene: .
CDR3 DNA: TGTGCCAGCAGCTTGCTCCAGACAGCCCATGAGCAGTTCTTC
CDR3 protein: CASSLLQTAHEQFF

V gene: TRBV6-6
J gene: TRBJ1-4
clone size: .
D gene: TRBD1
CDR3 DNA: TGTGCCAGCAGTTGGGGACAGATGGGAGAAAAACTGTTTTTT
CDR3 protein: CASSWGQMGEKLFF

V gene: TRBV19
J gene: TRBJ1-1
clone size: .
D gene: .
CDR3 DNA: TGTGCCAGTAGTGTGCAGGGTTTCCGGAACACTGAAGCTTTCTTT
CDR3 protein: CASSVQGFRNTEAFF

V gene: TRBV7-8
J gene: TRBJ1-3
clone size: .
D gene: .
CDR3 DNA: TGTGCCAGCAGCCTCCAGGGGTGGGGAAACACCATATATTTT
CDR3 protein: CASSLQGWGNTIYF

V gene: TRBV10-3
J gene: TRBJ2-1
clone size: .
D gene: .
CDR3 DNA: TGTGCCATCAGTGACCAGGGCTACAATGAGCAGTTCTTC
CDR3 protein: CAISDQGYNEQFF

V gene: TRBV2
J gene: TRBJ1-3
clone size: .
D gene: .
CDR3 DNA: TGTGCCAGCACCAGGGAACGTCTTGGAAACACCATATATTTT
CDR3 protein: CASTRERLGNTIYF

V gene: TRBV12-3/TRBV12-4
J gene: TRBJ1-2
clone size: .
D gene: .
CDR3 DNA: TGTGCCACCTCGAGACAGGCTAACTATGGCTACACCTTC
CDR3 protein: CATSRQANYGYTF

V gene: TRBV28
J gene: TRBJ2-3
clone size: .
D gene: .
CDR3 DNA: TGTGCCAGCAGGGGACTCGGTTACCTCCGAGGCACAGATACGCAGTATTTT
CDR3 protein: CASRGLGYLRGTDTQYF

V gene: TRBV6-5
J gene: TRBJ1-2
clone size: .
D gene: .
CDR3 DNA: TGTGCCAGCAGGAAGGAACAGGCCGTTGGCTATGGCTACACCTTC
CDR3 protein: CASRKEQAVGYGYTF

V gene: TRBV4-1
J gene: TRBJ2-7
clone size: .
D gene: TRBD2
CDR3 DNA: TGCGCCAGCAGCCAAGACACCGGGACTAGCGGGAGGGTCTACGAGCAGTACTTC
CDR3 protein: CASSQDTGTSGRVYEQYF

V gene: TRBV19
J gene: TRBJ1-1
clone size: .
D gene: .
CDR3 DNA: TGTGCCAGCAGATACGCAGGGCCCCTGAACACTGAAGCTTTCTTT
CDR3 protein: CASRYAGPLNTEAFF

V gene: TRBV7-9
J gene: TRBJ1-3
clone size: .
D gene: TRBD1
CDR3 DNA: TGTGCCAGCAGCCCCCAGGGGGCCGACGACACCATATATTTT
CDR3 protein: CASSPQGADDTIYF

V gene: TRBV6-5
J gene: TRBJ2-1
clone size: .
D gene: .
CDR3 DNA: TGTGCCAGCAGTTTTCGGAGCTCCTACAATGAGCAGTTCTTC
CDR3 protein: CASSFRSSYNEQFF

V gene: TRBV4-2
J gene: TRBJ2-1
clone size: .
D gene: .
CDR3 DNA: TGTGCCAGCAGCCAAGATAGGTCTAGCTGGAATGAGCAGTTCTTC
CDR3 protein: CASSQDRSSWNEQFF

V gene: TRBV15
J gene: TRBJ2-3
clone size: .
D gene: .
CDR3 DNA: TGTGCCACCAGCAGAGGGGACTTCAACACAGATACGCAGTATTTT
CDR3 protein: CATSRGDFNTDTQYF

V gene: TRBV30
J gene: TRBJ2-1
clone size: .
D gene: .
CDR3 DNA: TGTGCCTGGAGTCTCGCGTTGGGGAGCTCCTACAATGAGCAGTTCTTC
CDR3 protein: CAWSLALGSSYNEQFF

V gene: TRBV18
J gene: TRBJ1-1
clone size: .
D gene: .
CDR3 DNA: TGTGCCAGCTCCACACAACTGGGGCGAGCTTTCTTT
CDR3 protein: CASSTQLGRAFF

V gene: TRBV30
J gene: TRBJ2-7
clone size: .
D gene: .
CDR3 DNA: TGTGCCTGGAGTGGAGGTGAGAACTACGAGCAGTACTTC
CDR3 protein: CAWSGGENYEQYF

V gene: TRBV6-5
J gene: TRBJ2-7
clone size: once
D gene: .
CDR3 DNA: TGTGCCAGCAGCCGTACAGACATTTCCTACGAGCAGTACTTC
CDR3 protein: CASSRTDISYEQYF

V gene: TRBV30
J gene: TRBJ2-1
clone size: .
D gene: TRBD2
CDR3 DNA: TGTGCCTGGAGTGTAGGGGCGCGGGGGACCCGCACTTATTACAATGAGCAGTTCTTC
CDR3 protein: CAWSVGARGTRTYYNEQFF

V gene: TRBV7-2
J gene: TRBJ2-5
clone size: .
D gene: .
CDR3 DNA: TGTGCCAGCAGCTTTTACTTGCAAGAGACCCAGTACTTC
CDR3 protein: CASSFYLQETQYF

V gene: TRBV5-1
J gene: TRBJ1-6
clone size: .
D gene: TRBD1
CDR3 DNA: TGCGCCAGCAGCGACACAGGGGATTCTTATAATTCACCCCTCCACTTT
CDR3 protein: CASSDTGDSYNSPLHF

V gene: TRBV6-5
J gene: TRBJ2-1
clone size: once
D gene: TRBD2
CDR3 DNA: TGTGCCAGCAGTATCACTAGCGCCACCTACAATGAGCAGTTCTTC
CDR3 protein: CASSITSATYNEQFF